Following are 6 T cell receptor beta chains from one sample sequenced in a study of cytomegalovirus exposure and HLA in healthy donors. The study ran its PCR with 60 Vbeta and 13 Jbeta primers. The assay was immunoSEQ multiplex PCR, and TCRdb's table has in-frame clones only and misses some. The sample totals 20,000 to 25,000 clones. Source material: PBMCs. The receptors were gathered from a man aged 60 to 75 in good health and CMV-seropositive.

This chain connects TRBV2 to TRBJ1-2; weak D call: TRBD1 (5 bases). V gave up 4 bases and J gave up 7 bases, with 13 bases separating them. Looked up from germline, CDR1 is SNHLY and CDR2 is FYNNEI. The CDR3 loop spans 13 amino acids. The CDR3 reads CASSVVPQGGYTF. Written as DNA, the CDR3 is TGTGCCAGCAGTGTGGTCCCTCAGGGTGGCTACACCTTC.

V and J are TRBV29-1 and TRBJ2-7, with TRBD2 as a possible D gene (6 bases). V lost 7 bases and J lost 3, with 28 bases in between. Germline CDR1 SQVTM, CDR2 ANQGSEA. The CDR3 consists of 17 residues. The CDR3 nucleotides read TGCAGCGCCAGAGGACGGGGGAGAGCTCAAGGGATCTACGAGCAGTACTTC. It encodes CSARGRGRAQGIYEQYF.

J is TRBJ1-4 and V is TRBV5-1, with D unresolved. The V and J ends lost 0 bases and 6 bases respectively, with 6 bases between them. From germline, CDR1 is SGHRS and CDR2 YFSETQ. This CDR3 contains 13 residues. CDR3 in amino acids: CASSLAGDEKLFF. In DNA, the CDR3 is TGCGCCAGCAGCTTGGCCGGGGATGAAAAACTGTTTTTT. Full variable domain (missing parts from reference TRBV5-1 and TRBJ1-4): KAGVTQTPRYLIKTRGQQVTLSCSPISGHRSVSWYQQTPGQGLQFLFEYFSETQRNKGNFPGRFSGRQFSNSRSEMNVSTLELGDSALYLCASSLAGDEKLFFGSGTQLSVL.

The V call is TRBV9, the J call TRBJ2-7, with 8 positions matching TRBD2. CDR3 length: 13 amino acids. J lost 7 bases, V lost 4 bases, and 7 bases had no gene match. The germline gives CDR1 SGDLS, CDR2 YYNGEE. The DNA for the CDR3 is TGTGCCAGCAGCCCTCAGGGACTAGATGAGCAGTACTTC. Translated, it gives CASSPQGLDEQYF.

This chain uses TRBV5-1 with TRBJ2-1, with D possibly matching TRBD2 (6 bases). The CDR3 spans 15 residues. Per germline, CDR1 SGHRS and CDR2 YFSETQ. V was pared by 0 bases and J by 9 bases, with 16 bases between. CDR3 nucleotide sequence: TGCGCCAGCAGCTTGGCACCCGGGAGTCAGAGTGAGCAGTTCTTC. Translating gives CASSLAPGSQSEQFF.

The V call is TRBV11-3, the J call TRBJ2-1; no clear D. The germline V gene encodes CDR1 SGHNT and CDR2 YENEEA. Trimming shortened V by 5 bases and J by 8 bases, and 16 bases separated the two germline ends. The CDR3 runs 14 residues. The CDR3 loop reads CASSLEPQADEQFF. CDR3 DNA: TGTGCCAGCAGCCTCGAACCCCAGGCCGATGAGCAGTTCTTC.